This T cell receptor beta chain was recorded in a study of shared clonotypes between healthy human individuals. As for the study in general: For every donor, three CD4 naive, three CD4 memory, two CD8 naive and one CD8 memory plates were used.

Concerning this clone: Its antigen is unknown.

The data were produced by immunoSEQ multiplex PCR, yet TCRdb's version contains in-frame clones alone and is incomplete. The table records more than 500,000 clones, approximately 96% of them present only once. Naive CD8 cells lacked CD45RO, underwent positive selection for CCR7 and left out terminally differentiated effector memory CD45RA+ cells. This CDR3 is 15 amino acids long. V shed 0 bases, J shed 6 bases, and the junction held 4 bases outside the gene matches. Germline CDR1 SGHDN, CDR2 FVKESK. Study-level points and caveats: The genetic and exposure-history diversity represented was limited by few donors. In four donors, around 4.8% of naive CD4 clonotypes appeared in common. A reduction in generation probabilities was seen for non-shared clonotypes relative to those shared by all four donors.

The chain carries TRBV14 and TRBJ2-7, with 11 bases identical to TRBD2. The sample consisted of naive CD8+ T cells sorted from blood. This clonotype was sampled from a woman aged 25 to 39 in good health. The DNA of the CDR3 is TGTGCCAGCAGCCAAGATCCACTAGCGGGAGTCGAGCAGTACTTC. Translation gives CASSQDPLAGVEQYF.